Each of the 2 T cell receptor beta chains below was sequenced from the same sample in a study of blood T cell repertoires in COVID-19. Repertoires were generated with immunoSEQ multiplex PCR, while TCRdb's copy carries only in-frame clones and drops some. Of fewer than 200,000 clones in the sample, 85% were seen once. Sequenced input: peripheral blood. All receptors come from a human donor with acute or convalescent COVID-19. The donor label of this sample is uncertain.

The gene calls are TRBV15 and TRBJ1-2; 8 positions agree with TRBD1. The trim removed 0 bases at V and 4 bases at J, leaving 4 bases unmatched. CDR3 length equals 15 residues. In germline, CDR1 is LNHNV, CDR2 YYDKDF (reference sequence). CDR3 nucleotides: TGTGCCACCAGCAGAGAGGCAGGGGGCGCCTATGGCTACACCTTC. It encodes CATSREAGGAYGYTF.

This clone was seen only once. The chain links TRBV27 to TRBJ2-7; 9 nucleotides align to TRBD1. The CDR3 is 15 amino acids. Per germline, CDR1 MNHEY and CDR2 SMNVEV (reference sequence). With 5 bases clipped from V and 2 bases from J, the junction kept 7 bases outside the gene matches. In DNA, the CDR3 is TGTGCCAGCAGTCCCCGGACAGGGGATACCTACGAGCAGTACTTC. This gives the protein CASSPRTGDTYEQYF.